Below are 2 T cell receptor beta chains sequenced from a single sample in a study of T-cell reconstitution after alpha-beta-depleted transplantation in children. The authors prepared the TCRbeta library with unique molecular identifiers. TCRdb processed the PCR reads anew with MiXCR; each CDR3 protein has one entry. The sample yields 700,000 or so distinct CDR3 sequences, about an eighth seen once. The material was PBMCs, obtained before TCRalphabeta/CD19-depleted stem cell transplant. All receptors derive from a girl aged 2-10 years with congenital amegakaryocytic thrombocytopenia, due to receive a stem cell transplant.

This clonotype was observed at least ten times. This chain links TRBV7-2 with TRBJ2-2; no definite D call. The V gene lost 7 bases and the J gene lost 2 bases, with 11 bases spanning the gap. CDR3 length equals 14 residues. The germline CDR1 and CDR2 sequences are SGHTA and FQGNSA. In DNA, the CDR3 is TGTGCCAGCAACACCATGGGAAACACCGGGGAGCTGTTTTTT. It encodes CASNTMGNTGELFF.

This sequence joins TRBV20-1 and TRBJ2-1; 10 bases are shared with TRBD2. V was clipped by 4 bases and J by 5 bases; unmatched bases: 5. The CDR3 length is 14 residues. Germline loops: CDR1 DFQATT, CDR2 SNEGSKA (reference sequence). The CDR3 region is CSATDLAGDNEQFF. CDR3 coding DNA: TGCAGTGCTACAGACCTAGCGGGGGACAATGAGCAGTTCTTC.